This T cell receptor beta chain stems from a study of post-analysis software for immune sequencing data. In the study overall: Included among the disease courses, which were recorded for the cohort, were relapsing-remitting, secondary progressive and progressive-relapsing multiple sclerosis.

Study outcomes and limitations: Roughly five TRBV segments appeared more often in patients than in controls, and TRBV5-6, TRBV5-1 and TRBV20-1 were among these. Controls' normalized Chao1 diversity significantly exceeded that of multiple sclerosis patients.

Unique molecular identifiers were carried by the TCR beta cDNA libraries. Each CDR3 protein is one row after TCRdb ran MiXCR on the PCR reads. Here the sample spans 700,000 to 900,000 distinct CDR3 sequences, 40% to 55% being singletons. The CDR3 contains 12 residues. V lost 7 bases and J lost 8, with 14 bases in between. The germline CDR1 and CDR2 sequences are SGHDN and FVKESK. With regard to this clonotype: Its antigen is currently unknown.

The clonotype was recovered from a girl aged 10 to 17 with multiple sclerosis. Material: blood. The chain has TRBV14 and TRBJ1-2; tentatively, D is TRBD1 (5 bases). Here the CDR3 reads CASNSTGRGYTF. The CDR3 DNA reads as TGTGCCAGCAACTCAACAGGAAGAGGCTACACCTTC.